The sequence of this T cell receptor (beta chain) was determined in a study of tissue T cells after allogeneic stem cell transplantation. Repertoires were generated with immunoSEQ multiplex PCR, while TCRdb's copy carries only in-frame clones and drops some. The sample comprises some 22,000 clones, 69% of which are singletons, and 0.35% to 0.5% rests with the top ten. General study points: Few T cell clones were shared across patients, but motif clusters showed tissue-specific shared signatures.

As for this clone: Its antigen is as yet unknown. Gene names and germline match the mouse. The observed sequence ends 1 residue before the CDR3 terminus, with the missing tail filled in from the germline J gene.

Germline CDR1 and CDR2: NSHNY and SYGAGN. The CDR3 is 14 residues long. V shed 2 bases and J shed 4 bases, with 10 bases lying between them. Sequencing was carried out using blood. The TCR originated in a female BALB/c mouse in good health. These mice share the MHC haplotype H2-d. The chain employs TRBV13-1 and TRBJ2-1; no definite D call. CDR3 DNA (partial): TGTGCCAGCAGTGACGACCCTGGTTATGCTGAGCAGTTC. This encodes CASSDDPGYAEQF. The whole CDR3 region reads CASSDDPGYAEQFF.